A selection of T cell receptor beta chains follows, all from one sample in a study of CD8 T cells in Susac syndrome. From the immunoSEQ multiplex PCR reads, TCRdb called clonotypes with MiXCR, one entry per CDR3 protein. Here the sample spans approximately 300,000 distinct CDR3 sequences, 65% to 90% being singletons. The sequenced material came from CD8+ T cells from PBMCs. All receptors come from a human donor with multiple sclerosis. Each CDR3 is given with its conserved first and last residue. The D gene is left open where the match is weak. Rows may omit the clone size; those that give it use once, few, many or a size class.

j_call,d_call,v_call,clone_size,cdr3_nt,cdr3_aa
TRBJ2-2,TRBD2,TRBV7-9,-,TGTGCCAGCAGCACGGGACTAGCGGTGAACACCGGGGAGCTGTTTTTT,CASSTGLAVNTGELFF
TRBJ2-7,-,TRBV5-5,-,TGTGCCAGCAGCTTGGAGAGGGCGGGGAGCTCCTACGAGCAGTACTTC,CASSLERAGSSYEQYF
TRBJ2-7,-,TRBV27,-,TGTGCCAGCGCGCGGTGGGAAGCGGGCCCTTCCTACGAGCAGTACTTC,CASARWEAGPSYEQYF
TRBJ2-7,TRBD1,TRBV27,-,TGTGCCACCGGACAGGGTAACGAGCAGTACTTC,CATGQGNEQYF
TRBJ2-5,TRBD2,TRBV7-9,-,TGTGCCAGCAGCTTGGCGGTCGTCGGGAGGGCCGGGGAAGAGACCCAGTACTTC,CASSLAVVGRAGEETQYF
TRBJ2-2,TRBD1,TRBV28,-,TGTGCCAGCAGAACGGGACAGGGGGGCACCGGGGAGCTGTTTTTT,CASRTGQGGTGELFF
TRBJ2-7,-,TRBV19,-,TGTGCCAGTAGTATTTGGGGGACGGGCTACGAGCAGTACTTC,CASSIWGTGYEQYF
TRBJ1-1,TRBD1,TRBV12-3/TRBV12-4,once,TGTGCCAGCAGTTTAGCCGGGCAGGGGGGACCTGAAGCTTTCTTT,CASSLAGQGGPEAFF
TRBJ2-3,TRBD2,TRBV29-1,-,TGCAGCGTTGGGGAGGGGCCCACAGATACGCAGTATTTT,CSVGEGPTDTQYF
TRBJ2-5,TRBD1,TRBV4-3,-,TGCGCCAGCAGCCAAGTGCGAGGACAGGGCGAAGAGACCCAGTACTTC,CASSQVRGQGEETQYF
TRBJ2-7,TRBD2,TRBV6-1,-,TGTGCCAGCAAGGGAGGGCTATACGAGCAGTACTTC,CASKGGLYEQYF
TRBJ2-7,TRBD1,TRBV6-2/TRBV6-3,-,TGTGCCAGCAGTTACTCAGACAGGGGCGAGCAGTACTTC,CASSYSDRGEQYF
TRBJ2-1,TRBD2,TRBV4-3,-,TGCGCCAGCAGCCGCCGACTAGCGGGAGGCCTTAGCTCCTACAATGAGCAGTTCTTC,CASSRRLAGGLSSYNEQFF
TRBJ2-1,-,TRBV6-5,-,TGTGCCAGCAGTTCGGGCCTCCCGGAGGACAAAGAGCAGTTCTTC,CASSSGLPEDKEQFF
TRBJ1-5,-,TRBV9,-,TGTGCCAGCAGCGTGGGGGACCGGGCGGCCCAGCATTTT,CASSVGDRAAQHF
TRBJ2-7,TRBD2,TRBV6-2/TRBV6-3,-,TGTGCCAGTAGCGGGCTGACCTACGAGCAGTACTTC,CASSGLTYEQYF
TRBJ1-4,-,TRBV19,-,TGTGCCAGTAGCCCCGGAGCAGCAACTAATGAAAAACTGTTTTTT,CASSPGAATNEKLFF
TRBJ2-5,-,TRBV20-1,-,TGCAGTGCTAGAGGTTGGGGAGAGACCCAGTACTTC,CSARGWGETQYF
TRBJ2-4,-,TRBV7-9,-,TGTGCCAGCAGCTTATGGCAGGGGTTCGGCAAAAACATTCAGTACTTC,CASSLWQGFGKNIQYF
TRBJ2-1,TRBD2,TRBV7-6,-,TGTGCCAGCAGCCCTGCGACTAGCGCGCGGGGGGGGAATGAGCAGTTCTTC,CASSPATSARGGNEQFF
TRBJ2-7,-,TRBV19,-,TGTGCCAGTAGTACCCTGGAGGGGCTGAGCTACGAGCAGTACTTC,CASSTLEGLSYEQYF
TRBJ2-5,TRBD2,TRBV12-3/TRBV12-4,-,TGTGCCAGCAGTTCGAGCGGGAGGGCCGGTTTGCAAGAGACCCAGTACTTC,CASSSSGRAGLQETQYF
TRBJ2-1,-,TRBV29-1,-,TGCAGCGTCCCTTCCGGGATTGGGTCCTACAATGAGCAGTTCTTC,CSVPSGIGSYNEQFF
TRBJ2-5,TRBD2,TRBV14,-,TGTGCCAGCAGCCAGACCGGGACTAGCGGGGAGACCCAGTACTTC,CASSQTGTSGETQYF
TRBJ2-7,-,TRBV18,-,TGTGCCAGCTCACCGCCCACTCGAATCTCCTACGAGCAGTACTTC,CASSPPTRISYEQYF
TRBJ2-7,TRBD2,TRBV28,-,TGTGCCAGCGGGGGACTAGCGGGGAGGGAGCAGTACTTC,CASGGLAGREQYF
TRBJ1-1,-,TRBV7-9,-,TGTGCCAGCAGCCTTCGTTCAACTGAAGCTTTCTTT,CASSLRSTEAFF
TRBJ2-1,TRBD2,TRBV24-1,-,TGTGCCACCAGTGATCTTGACGGACTAGCTTTAAATGAGCAGTTCTTC,CATSDLDGLALNEQFF
TRBJ2-3,TRBD2,TRBV28,once,TGTGCCAGCAGTTTATTGGTAGCGGGACTCACAGATACGCAGTATTTT,CASSLLVAGLTDTQYF
TRBJ2-3,-,TRBV6-5,-,TGTGCCAGCAGGCCAACCGGGTTAAGCACAGATACGCAGTATTTT,CASRPTGLSTDTQYF
TRBJ2-7,-,TRBV7-9,-,TGTGCCAGCAGCTCCTACGGACGGTCCTACGAGCAGTACTTC,CASSSYGRSYEQYF
TRBJ2-7,-,TRBV5-4,-,TGTGCCAGCAGCTTGGGGGGAGAGACCTACGAGCAGTACTTC,CASSLGGETYEQYF
TRBJ2-7,-,TRBV5-6,few,TGTGCCAGCAGCTTGGCGGCGGGCTACGAGCAGTACTTC,CASSLAAGYEQYF
TRBJ2-3,TRBD2,TRBV4-3,-,TGCGCCAGCAGCCAAGGAGATGTCGGAGCGGGGGCAGATACGCAGTATTTT,CASSQGDVGAGADTQYF
TRBJ2-1,-,TRBV5-6,-,TGTGCCAGCAGCTTGGGGGTAGCCCCCTACAATGAGCAGTTCTTC,CASSLGVAPYNEQFF
TRBJ2-3,-,TRBV6-2/TRBV6-3,-,TGTGCCAGCATGGCCCCTATTGGAATCACAGATACGCAGTATTTT,CASMAPIGITDTQYF
TRBJ2-7,TRBD1,TRBV27,-,TGTGCCAGCAGTTTATTAACCCCACAGGGGGGATCCTACGAGCAGTACTTC,CASSLLTPQGGSYEQYF
TRBJ1-5,-,TRBV5-6,once,TGTGCCAGCAGCTCCAGCGGGAATCAGCCCCAGCATTTT,CASSSSGNQPQHF
TRBJ1-2,-,TRBV29-1,-,TGCAGCGTTGACTGGGAGGGGGACTATGGCTACACCTTC,CSVDWEGDYGYTF
TRBJ2-2,-,TRBV14,once,TGTGCCAGCAGCCCCTACGGCGGGGAGCTGTTTTTT,CASSPYGGELFF
TRBJ1-1,-,TRBV12-3/TRBV12-4,-,TGTGCCAGCAGTTTTTGGGTGCATACTGAAGCTTTCTTT,CASSFWVHTEAFF
TRBJ2-7,TRBD1,TRBV4-3,-,TGCGCCAGCAGCCAAGAATTGTTGGGACAGGGGGCCTCCTACGAGCAGTACTTC,CASSQELLGQGASYEQYF
TRBJ2-7,-,TRBV7-9,once,TGTGCCAGCAGCTTAGCGCAGGGTAGCCACTACGAGCAGTACTTC,CASSLAQGSHYEQYF
TRBJ1-1,TRBD1,TRBV7-8,-,TGTGCCAGCAGCTTAGCAGACAGGGAAGTCCCCACTGAAGCTTTCTTT,CASSLADREVPTEAFF
TRBJ2-7,-,TRBV5-6,-,TGTGCCAGCAGCTCGGGAGAAGGCGAGCAGTACTTC,CASSSGEGEQYF
TRBJ1-1,-,TRBV7-2,-,TGTGCCAGCAGCTTTTACCGAGACGGCACTGAAGCTTTCTTT,CASSFYRDGTEAFF
TRBJ2-5,TRBD2,TRBV11-3,-,TGTGCCAGCAGCCTCCGTACCCCAGGGACTAGCGGGAGCGAGACCCAGTACTTC,CASSLRTPGTSGSETQYF
TRBJ2-7,-,TRBV6-1,few,TGTGCCAGCAGTGCCATGGGGAACGAGCAGTACTTC,CASSAMGNEQYF
TRBJ1-4,-,TRBV4-3,-,TGCGCCAGCAGCCAAGGGTCGTGGCATCTCGATGAAAAACTGTTTTTT,CASSQGSWHLDEKLFF
TRBJ1-2,-,TRBV28,-,TGTGCCAGCAGTTTAAAGGGGTCCTTGAACTATGGCTACACCTTC,CASSLKGSLNYGYTF
TRBJ2-2,TRBD2,TRBV12-3/TRBV12-4,-,TGTGCCAGCAGTCACCGACTAGCGGGAGACACCGGGGAGCTGTTTTTT,CASSHRLAGDTGELFF
TRBJ1-2,-,TRBV6-5,once,TGTGCCAGCAGTTACTTCCCCGTTAACTATGGCTACACCTTC,CASSYFPVNYGYTF
TRBJ1-2,-,TRBV2,-,TGTGCCGGCAGGGAGGCTAACTATGGCTACACCTTC,CAGREANYGYTF
TRBJ2-7,TRBD2,TRBV4-3,once,TGCGCCAGCAGCCAAGGAATTAGCGGGAGCTACGAGCAGTACTTC,CASSQGISGSYEQYF